This TCR beta chain was captured in a study of brain T cells in children with intractable seizures. V dropped 1 base and J dropped 0 bases, with 9 bases sitting between them. The CDR3 covers 15 residues. The germline gives CDR1 SGDLS, CDR2 YYNGEE. Whole-study findings and limits: Absence of clones before surgery may stem from lower sequencing depth. Patients' HCMV serostatus was unknown; virus specificity rests on CDR3 similarity alone.

Assay used: immunoSEQ multiplex PCR; TCRdb lists only in-frame clones, some missing. The sample records under 400,000 clones, 93% being singletons. The time point here: blood from clinic visit 5 months post-surgery; TSC patient then seizure free. Surgery cases with the highest brain T cell transcript signatures were chosen for sequencing. The sample holds one count of this clone. Its antigen is as yet unknown. The source was peripheral blood, collected more than 4 months after surgery. V gene TRBV9 combines with J gene TRBJ2-3; D unclear. The sequence was obtained from a boy in the first two years of life with tuberous sclerosis and intractable seizures. The CDR3 coding sequence is TGTGCCAGCAGCGTATTAAGGAGTAGCACAGATACGCAGTATTTT. It codes for CASSVLRSSTDTQYF.